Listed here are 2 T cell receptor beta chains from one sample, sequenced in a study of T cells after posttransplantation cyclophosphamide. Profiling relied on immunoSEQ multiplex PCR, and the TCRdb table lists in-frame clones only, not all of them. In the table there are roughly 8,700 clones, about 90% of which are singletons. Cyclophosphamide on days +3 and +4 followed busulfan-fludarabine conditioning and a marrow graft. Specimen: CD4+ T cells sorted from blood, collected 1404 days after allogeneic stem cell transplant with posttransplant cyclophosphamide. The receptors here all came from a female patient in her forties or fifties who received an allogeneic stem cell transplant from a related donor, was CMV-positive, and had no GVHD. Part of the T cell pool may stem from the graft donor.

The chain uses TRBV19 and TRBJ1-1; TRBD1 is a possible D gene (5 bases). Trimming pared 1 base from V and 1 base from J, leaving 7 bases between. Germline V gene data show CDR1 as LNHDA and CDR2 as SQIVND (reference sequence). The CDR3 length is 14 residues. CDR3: CASSIGTTNTEAFF. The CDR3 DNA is TGTGCCAGTAGTATAGGGACAACGAACACTGAAGCTTTCTTT.

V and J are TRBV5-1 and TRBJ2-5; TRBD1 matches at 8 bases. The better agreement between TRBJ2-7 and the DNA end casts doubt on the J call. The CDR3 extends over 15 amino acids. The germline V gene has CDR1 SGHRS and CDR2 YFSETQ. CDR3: CASSPSGQGPYEQYF. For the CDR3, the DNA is TGCGCCAGCAGCCCCTCCGGACAGGGTCCCTACGAGCAGTACTTC.